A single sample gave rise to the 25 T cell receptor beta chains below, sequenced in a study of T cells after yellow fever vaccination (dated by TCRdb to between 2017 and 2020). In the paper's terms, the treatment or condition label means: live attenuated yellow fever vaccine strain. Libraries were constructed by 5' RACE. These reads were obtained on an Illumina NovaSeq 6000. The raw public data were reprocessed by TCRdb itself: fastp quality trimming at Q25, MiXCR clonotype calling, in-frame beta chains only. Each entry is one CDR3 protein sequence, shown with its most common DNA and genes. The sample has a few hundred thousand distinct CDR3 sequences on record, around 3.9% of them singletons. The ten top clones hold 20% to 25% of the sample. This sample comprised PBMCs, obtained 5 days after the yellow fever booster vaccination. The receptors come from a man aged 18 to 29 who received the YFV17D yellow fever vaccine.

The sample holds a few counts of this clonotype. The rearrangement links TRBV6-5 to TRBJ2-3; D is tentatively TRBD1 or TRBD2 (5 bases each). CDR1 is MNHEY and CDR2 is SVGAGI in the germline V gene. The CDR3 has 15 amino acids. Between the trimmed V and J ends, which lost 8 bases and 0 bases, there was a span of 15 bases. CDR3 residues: CASGIGDRSTDTQYF. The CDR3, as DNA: TGTGCCAGCGGTATCGGGGACCGGAGCACAGATACGCAGTATTTT.

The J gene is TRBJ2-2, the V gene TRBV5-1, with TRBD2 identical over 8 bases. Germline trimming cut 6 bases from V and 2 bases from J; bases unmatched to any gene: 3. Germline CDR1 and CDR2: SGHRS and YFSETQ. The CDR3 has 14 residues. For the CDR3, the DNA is TGCGCCAGCAAGGCGGGGGGTAACACCGGGGAGCTGTTTTTT. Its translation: CASKAGGNTGELFF.

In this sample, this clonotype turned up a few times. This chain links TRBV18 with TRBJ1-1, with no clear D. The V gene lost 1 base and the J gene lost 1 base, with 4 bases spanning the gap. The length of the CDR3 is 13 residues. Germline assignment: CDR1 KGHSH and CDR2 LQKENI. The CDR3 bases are TGTGCCAGCTCACCACAGAAGAACACTGAAGCTTTCTTT. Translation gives CASSPQKNTEAFF.

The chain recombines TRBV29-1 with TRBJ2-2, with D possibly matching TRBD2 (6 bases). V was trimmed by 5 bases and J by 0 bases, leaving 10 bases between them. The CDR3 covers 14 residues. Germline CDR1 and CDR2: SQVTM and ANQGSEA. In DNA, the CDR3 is TGCAGCGTTCGTAAGCGGGCGAACACCGGGGAGCTGTTTTTT. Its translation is CSVRKRANTGELFF.

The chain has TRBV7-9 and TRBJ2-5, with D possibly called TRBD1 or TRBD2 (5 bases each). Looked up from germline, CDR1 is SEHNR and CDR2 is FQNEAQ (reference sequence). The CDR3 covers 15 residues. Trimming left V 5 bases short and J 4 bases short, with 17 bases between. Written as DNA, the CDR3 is TGTGCCAGCAGCCCCCGGGACCATTCAGCAGAGACCCAGTACTTC. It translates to CASSPRDHSAETQYF.

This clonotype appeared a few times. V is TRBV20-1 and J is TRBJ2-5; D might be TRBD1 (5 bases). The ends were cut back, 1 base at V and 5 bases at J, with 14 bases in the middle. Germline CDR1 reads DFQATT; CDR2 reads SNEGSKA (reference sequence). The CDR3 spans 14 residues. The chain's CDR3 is CSARALVGRETQYF. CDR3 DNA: TGCAGTGCTAGAGCTCTTGTGGGGCGGGAGACCCAGTACTTC.

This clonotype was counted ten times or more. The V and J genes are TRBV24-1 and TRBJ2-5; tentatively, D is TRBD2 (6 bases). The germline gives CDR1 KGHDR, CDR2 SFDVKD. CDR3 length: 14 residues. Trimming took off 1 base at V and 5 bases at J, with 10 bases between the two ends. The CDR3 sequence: CATSDFGGTETQYF. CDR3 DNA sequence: TGTGCCACCAGTGATTTTGGGGGGACCGAGACCCAGTACTTC.

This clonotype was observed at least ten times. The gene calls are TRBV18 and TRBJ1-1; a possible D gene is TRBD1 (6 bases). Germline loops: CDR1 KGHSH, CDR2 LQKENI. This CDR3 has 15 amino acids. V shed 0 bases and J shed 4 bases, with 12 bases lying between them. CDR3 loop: CASSPPAGDGTEAFF. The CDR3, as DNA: TGTGCCAGCTCACCACCGGCAGGGGATGGCACTGAAGCTTTCTTT.

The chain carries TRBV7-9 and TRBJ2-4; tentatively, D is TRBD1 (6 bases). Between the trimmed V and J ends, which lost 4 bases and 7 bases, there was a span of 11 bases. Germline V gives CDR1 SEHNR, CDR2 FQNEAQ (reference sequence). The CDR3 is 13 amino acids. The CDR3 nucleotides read TGTGCCAGCAGCTCCCGGACAGTCAACATTCAGTACTTC. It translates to CASSSRTVNIQYF.

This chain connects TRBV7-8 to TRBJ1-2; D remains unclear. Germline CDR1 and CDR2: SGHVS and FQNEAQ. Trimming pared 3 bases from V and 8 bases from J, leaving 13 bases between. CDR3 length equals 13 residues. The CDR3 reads CASSLAGSTGYTF. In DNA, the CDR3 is TGTGCCAGCAGCTTGGCTGGCTCCACAGGCTACACCTTC.

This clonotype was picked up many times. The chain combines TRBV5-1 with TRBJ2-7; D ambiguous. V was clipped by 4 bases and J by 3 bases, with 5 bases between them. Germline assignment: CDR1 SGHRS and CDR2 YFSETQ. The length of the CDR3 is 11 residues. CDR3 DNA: TGCGCCAGCAGCCTCAACTACGAGCAGTACTTC. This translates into CASSLNYEQYF.

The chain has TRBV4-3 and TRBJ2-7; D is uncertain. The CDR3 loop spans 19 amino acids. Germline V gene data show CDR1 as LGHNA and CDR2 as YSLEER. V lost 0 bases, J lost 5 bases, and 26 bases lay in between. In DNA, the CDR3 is TGCGCCAGCAGCCAAGATCATATTCGGTTCGGGCTTCGGTTCCACGAGCAGTACTTC. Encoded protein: CASSQDHIRFGLRFHEQYF.

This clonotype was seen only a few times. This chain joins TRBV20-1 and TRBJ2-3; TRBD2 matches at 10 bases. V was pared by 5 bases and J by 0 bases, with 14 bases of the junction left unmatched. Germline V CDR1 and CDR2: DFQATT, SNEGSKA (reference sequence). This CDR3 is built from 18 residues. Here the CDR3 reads CSAFPAGGPGSSTDTQYF. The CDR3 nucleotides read TGCAGTGCTTTCCCAGCGGGGGGGCCAGGGAGTAGCACAGATACGCAGTATTTT.

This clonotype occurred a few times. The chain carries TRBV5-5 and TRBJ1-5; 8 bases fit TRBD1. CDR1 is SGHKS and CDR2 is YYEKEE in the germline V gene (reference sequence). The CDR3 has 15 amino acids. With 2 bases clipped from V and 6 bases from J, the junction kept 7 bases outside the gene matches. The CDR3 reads CASSFSGGEGQPQHF. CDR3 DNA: TGTGCCAGCAGCTTCTCAGGGGGCGAGGGTCAGCCCCAGCATTTT. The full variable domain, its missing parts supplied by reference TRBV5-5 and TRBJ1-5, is DAGVTQSPTHLIKTRGQQVTLRCSPISGHKSVSWYQQVLGQGPQFIFQYYEKEERGRGNFPDRFSARQFPNYSSELNVNALLLGDSALYLCASSFSGGEGQPQHFGDGTRLSIL.

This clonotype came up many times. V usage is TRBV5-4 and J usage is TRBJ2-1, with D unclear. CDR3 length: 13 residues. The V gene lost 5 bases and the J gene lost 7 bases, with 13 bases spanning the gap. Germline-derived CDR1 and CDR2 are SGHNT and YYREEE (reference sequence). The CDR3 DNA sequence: TGTGCCAGCAGGGGCCCGGGCCCTAATGAGCAGTTCTTC. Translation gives CASRGPGPNEQFF.

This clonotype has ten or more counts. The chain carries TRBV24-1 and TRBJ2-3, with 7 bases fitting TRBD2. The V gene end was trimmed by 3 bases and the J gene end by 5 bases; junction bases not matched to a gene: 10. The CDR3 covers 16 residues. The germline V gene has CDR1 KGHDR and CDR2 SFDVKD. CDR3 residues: CATSDATGTKEDTQYF. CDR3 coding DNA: TGTGCCACCAGTGATGCTACCGGGACTAAAGAAGATACGCAGTATTTT.

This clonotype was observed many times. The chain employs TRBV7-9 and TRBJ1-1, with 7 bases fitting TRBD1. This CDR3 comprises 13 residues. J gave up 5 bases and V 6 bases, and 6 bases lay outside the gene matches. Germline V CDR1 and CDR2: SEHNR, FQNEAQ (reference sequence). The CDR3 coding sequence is TGTGCCAGCAGTTCAGGGGGGTGGACTGAAGCTTTCTTT. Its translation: CASSSGGWTEAFF.

The CDR3 spells CASSTDSPYNSPLHF. CDR3 DNA: TGCGCCAGCAGCACGGACAGCCCCTATAATTCACCCCTCCACTTT. The chain uses TRBV5-1 and TRBJ1-6, with D possibly matching TRBD1 (6 bases). With 4 bases removed from V and 2 bases from J, the gap between germline ends came to 10 bases. CDR1 SGHRS and CDR2 YFSETQ come from the germline V gene. The CDR3 consists of 15 residues. Variable domain in full (rest from reference TRBV5-1 and TRBJ1-6): KAGVTQTPRYLIKTRGQQVTLSCSPISGHRSVSWYQQTPGQGLQFLFEYFSETQRNKGNFPGRFSGRQFSNSRSEMNVSTLELGDSALYLCASSTDSPYNSPLHFGNGTRLTVT.

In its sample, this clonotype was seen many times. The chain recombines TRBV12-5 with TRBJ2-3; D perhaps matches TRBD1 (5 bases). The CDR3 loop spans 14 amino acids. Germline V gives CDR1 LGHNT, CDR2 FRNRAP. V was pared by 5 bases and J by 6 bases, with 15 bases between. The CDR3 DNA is TGTGCTAGTGGTCCCGACAGCCCTGGGGATACGCAGTATTTT. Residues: CASGPDSPGDTQYF.

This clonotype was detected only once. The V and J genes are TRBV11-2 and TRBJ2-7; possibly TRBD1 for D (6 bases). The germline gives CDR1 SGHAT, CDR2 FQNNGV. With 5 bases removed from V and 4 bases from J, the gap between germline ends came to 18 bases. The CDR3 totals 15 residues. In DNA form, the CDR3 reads TGTGCCAGCAGCGGGGAAGGGACACCGTCTTACGAGCAGTACTTC. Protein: CASSGEGTPSYEQYF.

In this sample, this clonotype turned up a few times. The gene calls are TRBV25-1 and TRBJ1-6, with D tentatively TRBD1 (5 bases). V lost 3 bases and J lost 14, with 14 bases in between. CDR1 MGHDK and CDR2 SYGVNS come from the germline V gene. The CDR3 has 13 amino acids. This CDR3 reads CASSDLARGSLHF. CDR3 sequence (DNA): TGTGCCAGCAGTGATTTAGCTCGGGGGTCCCTCCACTTT.

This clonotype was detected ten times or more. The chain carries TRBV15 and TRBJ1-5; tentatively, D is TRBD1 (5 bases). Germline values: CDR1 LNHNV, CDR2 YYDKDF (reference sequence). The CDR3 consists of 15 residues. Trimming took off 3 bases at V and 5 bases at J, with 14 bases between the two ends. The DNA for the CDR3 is TGTGCCACCAGCAGGGTGGGCCTCAGGGATCAGCCCCAGCATTTT. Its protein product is CATSRVGLRDQPQHF.

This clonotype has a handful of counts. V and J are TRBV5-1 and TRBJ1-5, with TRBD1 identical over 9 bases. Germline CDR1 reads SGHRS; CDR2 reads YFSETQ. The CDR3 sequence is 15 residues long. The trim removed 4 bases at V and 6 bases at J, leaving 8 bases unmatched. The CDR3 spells CASSLGTGLGQPQHF. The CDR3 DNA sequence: TGCGCCAGCAGCCTGGGGACAGGGCTCGGTCAGCCCCAGCATTTT. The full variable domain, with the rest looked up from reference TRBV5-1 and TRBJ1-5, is KAGVTQTPRYLIKTRGQQVTLSCSPISGHRSVSWYQQTPGQGLQFLFEYFSETQRNKGNFPGRFSGRQFSNSRSEMNVSTLELGDSALYLCASSLGTGLGQPQHFGDGTRLSIL.

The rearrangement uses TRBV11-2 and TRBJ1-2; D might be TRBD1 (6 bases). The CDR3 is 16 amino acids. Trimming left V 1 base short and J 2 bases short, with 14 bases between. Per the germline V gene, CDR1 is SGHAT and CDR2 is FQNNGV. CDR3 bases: TGTGCCAGCAGCTTAGTGTCTGGACAGTTAAACTATGGCTACACCTTC. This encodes CASSLVSGQLNYGYTF.

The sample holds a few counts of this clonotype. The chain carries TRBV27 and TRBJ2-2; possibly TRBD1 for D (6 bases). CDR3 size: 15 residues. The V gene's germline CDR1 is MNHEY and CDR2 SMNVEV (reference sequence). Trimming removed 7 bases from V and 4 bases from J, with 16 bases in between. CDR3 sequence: CASTPDRTFTGELFF. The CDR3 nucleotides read TGTGCCAGCACCCCCGACAGGACCTTCACCGGGGAGCTGTTTTTT.